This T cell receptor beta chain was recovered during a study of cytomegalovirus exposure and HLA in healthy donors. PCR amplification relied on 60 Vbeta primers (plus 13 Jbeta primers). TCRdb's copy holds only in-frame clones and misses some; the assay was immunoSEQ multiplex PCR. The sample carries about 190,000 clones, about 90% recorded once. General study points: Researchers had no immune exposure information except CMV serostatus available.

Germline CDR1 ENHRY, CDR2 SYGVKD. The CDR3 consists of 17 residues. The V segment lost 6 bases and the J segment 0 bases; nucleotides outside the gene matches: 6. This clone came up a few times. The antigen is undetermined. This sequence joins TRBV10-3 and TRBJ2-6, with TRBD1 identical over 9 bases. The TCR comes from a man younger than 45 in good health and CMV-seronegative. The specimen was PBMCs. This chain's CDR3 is CAISRGQGDSGANVLTF. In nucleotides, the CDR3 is TGTGCCATCAGCCGGGGACAGGGCGACTCTGGGGCCAACGTCCTGACTTTC.